The rows below give T cell receptor beta chains drawn from one sample of a study of regulatory T cells in long-lasting Graves disease. TCRdb processed the multiplex PCR reads anew with MiXCR; each CDR3 protein has one entry. The data hold 400,000 to 450,000 distinct CDR3 sequences, with roughly 17% observed a single time. The sample was also reused in another study, on T cells in Graves' hyperthyroidism and ophthalmopathy.

Material: peripheral blood mononuclear cells (PBMCs), obtained at new diagnosis, from a patient treated with antithyroid drugs. Receptors were obtained from a woman aged 25 to 39 with Graves disease. Both conserved end residues are part of each CDR3. The D gene is left open where the match is weak. Clone size is not always given. Where it is, it says once, few, many or a class for expanded clones.

V,size,length,J,D,CDR3,DNA
TRBV28,few,16,TRBJ2-1,.,CASSYESSPSYNEQFF,TGTGCCAGCAGTTATGAGTCCAGTCCCAGTTACAATGAGCAGTTCTTC
TRBV20-1,many,15,TRBJ2-7,TRBD1,CSARITDRGYYEQYF,TGCAGTGCTAGAATTACCGACAGGGGGTATTACGAGCAGTACTTC
TRBV29-1,few,12,TRBJ2-3,.,CSVASLSNTQYF,TGCAGCGTTGCCTCTCTATCGAATACGCAGTATTTT
TRBV6-2/TRBV6-3,.,17,TRBJ2-7,TRBD2,CASSEKVTSGRGHEQYF,TGTGCCAGCAGTGAGAAGGTAACTAGCGGGAGGGGACACGAGCAGTACTTC
TRBV6-1,.,13,TRBJ2-1,TRBD1,CASQTGNYNEQFF,TGTGCCAGTCAGACAGGGAACTACAATGAGCAGTTCTTC
TRBV11-3,many,21,TRBJ2-7,TRBD2,CASSLEGHPRETGRASYEQYF,TGTGCCAGCAGCTTAGAGGGTCATCCGAGGGAAACGGGGAGGGCGTCCTACGAGCAGTACTTC
TRBV7-8,few,16,TRBJ1-4,TRBD1,CASSSSASGGWEKLFF,TGTGCCAGCAGCTCCTCCGCCTCAGGGGGCTGGGAAAAACTGTTTTTT
TRBV24-1,.,16,TRBJ2-6,.,CATSETTGSGANVLTF,TGTGCCACCAGTGAAACGACCGGCTCTGGGGCCAACGTCCTGACTTTC
TRBV6-1,many,15,TRBJ2-7,.,CASSPTRAVSYEQYF,TGTGCCAGCAGTCCGACCCGTGCGGTATCCTACGAGCAGTACTTC
TRBV19,few,16,TRBJ2-1,.,CASTRPGLALHNEQFF,TGTGCCAGTACCCGACCGGGGCTAGCGCTCCACAATGAGCAGTTCTTC
TRBV11-2,many,15,TRBJ2-3,TRBD2,CASSPLAGGRDTQYF,TGTGCCAGCAGCCCACTAGCGGGAGGGAGAGATACGCAGTATTTT
TRBV28,.,15,TRBJ2-7,TRBD2,CASSPESGSSYEQYF,TGTGCCAGCAGTCCCGAAAGCGGGAGCTCCTACGAGCAGTACTTC
TRBV6-2/TRBV6-3,many,13,TRBJ1-1,TRBD1,CASSGTDRDEAFF,TGTGCCAGCAGTGGGACAGACCGAGATGAAGCTTTCTTT
TRBV5-4,few,16,TRBJ2-5,.,CASSGTGAGFQETQYF,TGTGCCAGCAGCGGGACGGGGGCGGGCTTTCAAGAGACCCAGTACTTC
TRBV19,.,15,TRBJ2-7,TRBD1,CASSIVQGAMYEQYF,TGTGCCAGTAGTATAGTCCAGGGGGCAATGTACGAGCAGTACTTC
TRBV7-2,many,16,TRBJ2-5,.,CASSLGPNGDKETQYF,TGTGCCAGCAGCTTAGGGCCGAATGGTGATAAAGAGACCCAGTACTTC
TRBV10-3,few,15,TRBJ1-3,TRBD1,CAISGQTGAGNTIYF,TGTGCCATCAGTGGTCAGACAGGGGCTGGAAACACCATATATTTT
TRBV13,.,13,TRBJ2-7,.,CASSRDQFYEQYF,TGTGCCAGCAGTCGCGACCAGTTCTACGAGCAGTACTTC
TRBV6-2/TRBV6-3,.,14,TRBJ1-1,.,CASSYFGNNTEAFF,TGTGCCAGCAGTTACTTTGGCAATAACACTGAAGCTTTCTTT
TRBV5-1,few,14,TRBJ2-7,TRBD2,CASSPRTSGSEQYF,TGCGCCAGCAGCCCCAGGACTAGCGGGAGCGAGCAGTACTTC
TRBV9,few,15,TRBJ2-2,TRBD2,CASSERLAGAGELFF,TGTGCCAGCAGCGAGAGGCTAGCGGGAGCCGGGGAGCTGTTTTTT
TRBV28,.,12,TRBJ2-3,.,CASSLWTASQYF,TGTGCCAGCAGTTTATGGACGGCTAGCCAGTATTTT
TRBV2,many,15,TRBJ2-1,TRBD2,CASSIAGGPGNEQFF,TGTGCCAGCAGCATAGCGGGAGGGCCGGGGAATGAGCAGTTCTTC
TRBV6-2/TRBV6-3,many,17,TRBJ2-3,.,CASSYSAGGSSTDTQYF,TGTGCCAGCAGTTACTCCGCCGGGGGCTCTAGCACAGATACGCAGTATTTT
TRBV28,many,12,TRBJ1-2,.,CASSLGRDGYTF,TGTGCCAGCAGCTTGGGTAGGGATGGCTACACCTTC
TRBV24-1,few,15,TRBJ2-1,TRBD2,CATCDQAGGPNEQFF,TGTGCCACCTGTGACCAAGCGGGAGGGCCCAATGAGCAGTTCTTC
TRBV20-1,few,15,TRBJ2-3,.,CSASETDQVGDTQYF,TGCAGTGCCTCGGAGACGGACCAAGTGGGAGATACGCAGTATTTT
TRBV29-1,.,15,TRBJ2-1,.,CSVIRAGVGYGEQFF,TGCAGCGTCATTAGAGCGGGTGTAGGGTACGGTGAGCAGTTCTTC
TRBV3-1,many,15,TRBJ2-1,.,CASSQGSRASNEQFF,TGTGCCAGCAGCCAAGGTAGTAGGGCTAGCAATGAGCAGTTCTTC
TRBV7-9,.,15,TRBJ2-7,.,CASRSLGVGNYEQYF,TGTGCCAGCCGCAGCCTGGGGGTAGGAAACTACGAGCAGTACTTC
TRBV12-3/TRBV12-4,many,15,TRBJ2-1,TRBD2,CASSFALAGNYEQFF,TGTGCCAGCAGTTTCGCGCTAGCGGGGAACTATGAGCAGTTCTTC
TRBV7-2,once,16,TRBJ1-5,TRBD1,CASSLWTGNSNQPQHF,TGTGCCAGCAGCTTATGGACAGGGAATAGCAATCAGCCCCAGCATTTT
TRBV12-3/TRBV12-4,many,15,TRBJ1-1,.,CASNLGEGWRTEAFF,TGTGCCAGCAATTTAGGGGAGGGGTGGCGCACTGAAGCTTTCTTT
TRBV30,.,13,TRBJ1-5,.,CAWSGGMAQPQHF,TGTGCCTGGAGTGGGGGGATGGCTCAGCCCCAGCATTTT
TRBV12-3/TRBV12-4,many,13,TRBJ2-7,TRBD1,CASRGQGAEEQYF,TGTGCCAGCAGGGGACAGGGGGCTGAGGAGCAGTACTTC
TRBV4-1,many,15,TRBJ1-2,TRBD1,CASSKYRDRGDGYTF,TGCGCCAGCAGCAAATATCGGGACAGGGGGGATGGCTACACCTTC
TRBV7-2,many,15,TRBJ2-3,TRBD2,CASSSDRGGRSTQYF,TGTGCCAGCAGCTCAGACCGGGGGGGAAGAAGTACGCAGTATTTT
TRBV28,many,12,TRBJ2-1,.,CASSLSSNEQFF,TGTGCCAGCAGTTTATCTTCCAATGAGCAGTTCTTC
TRBV11-2,many,14,TRBJ2-1,TRBD1,CASRGTGDWNEQFF,TGTGCCAGCAGGGGGACAGGGGATTGGAATGAGCAGTTCTTC
TRBV14,few,15,TRBJ2-7,TRBD2,CASSQVSLAVYEQYF,TGTGCCAGCAGCCAAGTCTCGCTAGCGGTCTACGAGCAGTACTTC
TRBV2,.,24,TRBJ1-1,.,CASSEWREEGEQFFGPGMNTEAFF,.
TRBV5-1,many,15,TRBJ2-7,.,CASSLYTGSSYEQYF,TGCGCCAGCAGCTTGTACACCGGGAGCTCCTACGAGCAGTACTTC
TRBV20-1,many,13,TRBJ2-5,TRBD2,CSARIGGRETQYF,TGCAGTGCTAGAATAGGCGGGAGAGAGACCCAGTACTTC
TRBV28,few,20,TRBJ2-1,.,CASSLLPYRDPGVSYNEQFF,TGTGCCAGCAGTTTGTTACCTTACAGGGATCCAGGGGTATCCTACAATGAGCAGTTCTTC
TRBV20-1,many,15,TRBJ2-1,TRBD2,CSAPRLAGGKGEQFF,TGCAGTGCCCCTCGACTAGCGGGAGGCAAAGGTGAGCAGTTCTTC
TRBV3-1,few,15,TRBJ1-6,.,CASSQGSSYNSPLHF,TGTGCCAGCAGCCAGGGGAGCTCCTATAATTCACCCCTCCACTTT
TRBV7-9,.,15,TRBJ2-2,.,CASSLERQNTGELFF,TGTGCCAGCAGCTTAGAGCGGCAGAACACCGGGGAGCTGTTTTTT
TRBV4-1,many,15,TRBJ2-7,.,CASSQDPSEYYEQYF,TGCGCCAGCAGCCAAGACCCTAGCGAATACTACGAGCAGTACTTC
TRBV7-9,many,14,TRBJ1-1,.,CASSLKGRNTEAFF,TGTGCCAGCAGCTTAAAGGGGCGGAACACTGAAGCTTTCTTT
TRBV14,few,15,TRBJ1-6,TRBD1,CASSQMGQGNSPLHF,TGTGCCAGCAGCCAGATGGGACAGGGTAATTCACCCCTCCACTTT
TRBV6-1,many,21,TRBJ2-4,TRBD2,CASRFPGELAGTGEAKNIQYF,TGTGCCAGCAGGTTCCCAGGGGAACTAGCGGGAACCGGCGAAGCCAAAAACATTCAGTACTTC
TRBV19,few,16,TRBJ1-3,.,CASSLGVTASGNTIYF,TGTGCCAGTAGTTTGGGAGTGACAGCGTCTGGAAACACCATATATTTT
TRBV2,few,15,TRBJ1-4,.,CASSEFGATNEKLFF,TGTGCCAGCAGTGAATTCGGGGCAACTAATGAAAAACTGTTTTTT
TRBV5-1,few,13,TRBJ2-3,.,CASSRGGRDTQYF,TGCGCCAGCAGCAGAGGCGGAAGAGATACGCAGTATTTT
TRBV6-1,few,17,TRBJ2-7,.,CASSHLTTGPWTSEQYF,TGTGCCAGCAGCCACCTTACAACAGGGCCCTGGACGTCCGAGCAGTACTTC
TRBV7-9,many,15,TRBJ2-7,.,CASSLALDFSYEQYF,TGTGCCAGCAGCTTAGCCCTGGACTTCTCCTACGAGCAGTACTTC
TRBV12-3/TRBV12-4,.,13,TRBJ2-7,TRBD2,CASRRLAGDEQYF,TGTGCCAGCAGGCGACTAGCGGGAGACGAGCAGTACTTC
TRBV10-1,many,15,TRBJ2-7,TRBD2,CASSESLSGTYEQYF,TGCGCCAGCAGTGAGAGCCTTAGCGGGACCTACGAGCAGTACTTC